A single sample is the source of the 27 T cell receptor beta chains below, sequenced in a study of shared clonotypes between healthy human individuals. Sequencing was performed with immunoSEQ multiplex PCR; in TCRdb, only in-frame clones are kept and a portion is missing. The data hold 2 million to 2.5 million clones, with 92% observed a single time. The sequenced sample consisted of naive CD4+ T cells from PBMCs. Indicated subset: CD45RA+ positively selected. Every receptor here comes from a man between 18 and 35 years old in good health. Some clones in this sample may be carry-over from other donors' samples.

This rearrangement joins TRBV11-1 to TRBJ2-3, with 9 bases fitting TRBD1. This CDR3 contains 19 residues. Trimming cost V 1 base and J 4 bases; bases outside gene matches: 15. Germline V gives CDR1 SGHAT, CDR2 FQDESV (reference sequence). CDR3 region: CASSLGEFNRGRRADTQYF. CDR3 nucleotide sequence: TGTGCCAGCAGCTTAGGAGAATTCAACAGGGGGCGCCGGGCAGATACGCAGTATTTT. Full variable domain (remainder filled in from reference TRBV11-1 and TRBJ2-3): EAEVAQSPRYKITEKSQAVAFWCDPISGHATLYWYRQILGQGPELLVQFQDESVVDDSQLPKDRFSAERLKGVDSTLKIQPAELGDSAMYLCASSLGEFNRGRRADTQYFGPGTRLTVL.

The CDR3 bases are TGCGCCAGCATGGACAGTAGAAGCGGGGAGCTGTTTTTT. Encoded protein: CASMDSRSGELFF. This chain uses TRBV4-3 with TRBJ2-2, with a possible D match to TRBD1 (6 bases). Trimming stripped 7 bases from V and 7 bases from J, with 13 bases between. This CDR3 region has 13 residues. Germline CDR1 is LGHNA and CDR2 is YSLEER.

This clone has just a few counts. At one end, the junction sequence differs from germline, possibly due to a read error. This chain joins TRBV2 and TRBJ1-1; D is unresolved. This CDR3 region has 14 residues. The germline CDR1 and CDR2 sequences are SNHLY and FYNNEI. The CDR3 DNA follows: TGTGCCAGTAGTGAGGTGCAGGTTCGAACTGAAGCTTTCTTT. Translation gives CASSEVQVRTEAFF.

CDR3 nucleotide sequence: TGTGCCAGCAGTTTGGGGGGGGGCTATTTTCAGCCCCAGCATTTT. Residues: CASSLGGGYFQPQHF. The gene calls are TRBV28 and TRBJ1-5; D might be TRBD1 (6 bases). Looked up from germline, CDR1 is MDHEN and CDR2 is SYDVKM. The CDR3 covers 15 residues. The germline V and J ends were trimmed by 3 bases and 6 bases, with 15 bases remaining between them.

J is TRBJ2-2 and V is TRBV9, with 9 bases aligning to TRBD1. This CDR3 spans 15 amino acids. Germline assignment: CDR1 SGDLS and CDR2 YYNGEE. After removal of 6 bases from V and 6 bases from J, the junction contained 9 bases not matched to a gene. The CDR3, as DNA: TGTGCCAGCACCCCTGTACAGGGGGCTTCCGGGGAGCTGTTTTTT. Protein product: CASTPVQGASGELFF.

This chain links TRBV4-3 with TRBJ2-7; 8 bases are a match to TRBD2. This CDR3 comprises 15 residues. J lost 4 bases, V lost 6 bases, and 11 bases had no gene match. Germline V gives CDR1 LGHNA, CDR2 YSLEER. CDR3 coding DNA: TGCGCCAGCAGTGCGGGGGGACTGGGTGGGTACGAGCAGTACTTC. Protein product: CASSAGGLGGYEQYF.

The gene calls are TRBV9 and TRBJ2-3, with D possibly being TRBD1 (6 bases). Looked up from germline, CDR1 is SGDLS and CDR2 is YYNGEE. CDR3 length equals 17 residues. V shed 0 bases and J shed 1 base, with 15 bases lying between them. This chain's CDR3 is CASSVAAGAGGTDTQYF. CDR3 DNA: TGTGCCAGCAGCGTAGCTGCAGGGGCTGGAGGCACAGATACGCAGTATTTT.

The V call is TRBV9, the J call TRBJ1-1; D ambiguous. The CDR3 runs to 16 residues. The V end was cut by 4 bases, the J end by 1 base, with 17 bases between. Germline V lookup: CDR1 SGDLS, CDR2 YYNGEE. The CDR3 DNA is TGTGCCAGCAGCCCCGGGCCAACCCGTTCGAACACTGAAGCTTTCTTT. Translated, it gives CASSPGPTRSNTEAFF. Variable domain in full (rest from reference TRBV9 and TRBJ1-1): DSGVTQTPKHLITATGQRVTLRCSPRSGDLSVYWYQQSLDQGLQFLIQYYNGEERAKGNILERFSAQQFPDLHSELNLSSLELGDSALYFCASSPGPTRSNTEAFFGQGTRLTVV.

The chain has TRBV7-2 and TRBJ2-1; the D gene is possibly TRBD2 (6 bases). CDR1 and CDR2 (germline): SGHTA, FQGNSA. V lost 4 bases to trimming and J lost 9 bases, with 19 bases between them. The CDR3 extends over 15 amino acids. CDR3 sequence (DNA): TGTGCCAGCAGCTCAGGAACCCGGGAGTGGGGTGAGCAGTTCTTC. Translating gives CASSSGTREWGEQFF.

V gene TRBV5-1 combines with J gene TRBJ2-1; D call uncertain. V was trimmed by 5 bases and J by 3 bases, leaving 6 bases between them. CDR3 length equals 12 residues. From germline, CDR1 is SGHRS and CDR2 YFSETQ. Here the CDR3 reads CASRLNYNEQFF. The CDR3 nucleotides are TGCGCCAGCAGGCTCAACTACAATGAGCAGTTCTTC.

The J gene is TRBJ1-3, the V gene TRBV19; no reliable D call. V was trimmed by 9 bases and J by 0 bases, leaving 15 bases between them. The CDR3 is made up of 15 amino acids. CDR1 LNHDA and CDR2 SQIVND come from the germline V gene (reference sequence). CDR3: CASQDVSISGNTIYF. The CDR3 DNA follows: TGTGCCAGCCAGGACGTTTCCATCTCTGGAAACACCATATATTTT.

Comments on this clone: The sample holds other DNA sequences that translate to the same CDR3. The chain joins TRBV28 to TRBJ2-7; D is unresolved. Between the trimmed V and J ends, which lost 6 bases and 1 base, there was a span of 4 bases. The CDR3 covers 11 residues. CDR1 and CDR2 from the germline V gene are MDHEN and SYDVKM. The CDR3 region is CASRSSYEQYF. Written as DNA, the CDR3 is TGTGCCAGCAGAAGTTCCTACGAGCAGTACTTC.

The J gene is TRBJ2-2, the V gene TRBV2; 7 positions agree with TRBD1. Germline V lookup: CDR1 SNHLY, CDR2 FYNNEI. Unmatched junction bases numbered 9, after V lost 4 bases and J lost 7 bases. This CDR3 is built from 15 residues. CDR3 bases: TGTGCCAGCAGTGTACAGGGGACGTTCGGCGGGGAGCTGTTTTTT. The encoded protein is CASSVQGTFGGELFF.

The DNA for the CDR3 is TGTGCCAGCAGGCCCGGACTAGCAAGTTACAATGAGCAGTTCTTC. Its protein product is CASRPGLASYNEQFF. This sequence joins TRBV11-1 and TRBJ2-1, with 8 positions matching TRBD2. Germline-derived CDR1 and CDR2 are SGHAT and FQDESV (reference sequence). This CDR3 is 15 amino acids long. With V trimmed by 6 bases and J by 4 bases, 8 bases remained unmatched.

The chain's CDR3 is CASTLGQWITEAFF. The CDR3 DNA reads TGTGCCAGTACCCTGGGTCAATGGATCACTGAAGCTTTCTTT. The chain joins TRBV19 to TRBJ1-1; unclear D gene. The germline CDR1 and CDR2 sequences are LNHDA and SQIVND (reference sequence). Trimming stripped 7 bases from V and 4 bases from J, with 16 bases between. The CDR3 contains 14 residues.

The chain recombines TRBV28 with TRBJ2-4; 10 bases agree with TRBD2. Looked up from germline, CDR1 is MDHEN and CDR2 is SYDVKM. Unmatched junction bases numbered 1, after V lost 5 bases and J lost 0 bases. This CDR3 has 15 residues. Here the CDR3 reads CASSLAGVAKNIQYF. DNA of the CDR3: TGTGCCAGCAGTCTAGCGGGAGTAGCCAAAAACATTCAGTACTTC.

The V call is TRBV7-9, the J call TRBJ1-2; TRBD1 might be the D (5 bases). Trimming cost V 3 bases and J 7 bases, with 18 bases left between them. The CDR3 loop spans 15 amino acids. From germline, CDR1 is SEHNR and CDR2 FQNEAQ (reference sequence). The CDR3, as DNA: TGTGCCAGCAGCTTTGGTAACAGGTTTGCCGCTGGCTACACCTTC. Amino acid sequence: CASSFGNRFAAGYTF.

Remarks on this clone: Distinct nucleotide sequences in the sample also encode this CDR3. V usage is TRBV15 and J usage is TRBJ1-1; no definite D call. The CDR3 sequence is 13 residues long. Trimming removed 0 bases at V and 1 base at J, with 3 bases between. Germline V gene data show CDR1 as LNHNV and CDR2 as YYDKDF (reference sequence). CDR3 coding DNA: TGTGCCACCAGCAGAGATCCGAACACTGAAGCTTTCTTT. It encodes CATSRDPNTEAFF.

The chain carries TRBV7-2 and TRBJ2-6; D unresolved. Trimming took off 5 bases at V and 2 bases at J, with 7 bases between the two ends. Germline loops: CDR1 SGHTA, CDR2 FQGNSA. This CDR3 is 14 amino acids long. The DNA for the CDR3 is TGTGCCAGCAGCCCCCGAGCTGGGGCCAACGTCCTGACTTTC. Amino acids: CASSPRAGANVLTF.

The chain links TRBV19 to TRBJ2-7; possible D gene TRBD2, 7 bases. There are 19 residues in the CDR3. Germline V gives CDR1 LNHDA, CDR2 SQIVND (reference sequence). The V end lost 5 bases, the J end lost 0 bases, and 26 bases lay between the germline ends. DNA of the CDR3: TGTGCCAGTAGTTTGTCCCGGGGGCTTTACCCGGGGGGCTCCTACGAGCAGTACTTC. As protein: CASSLSRGLYPGGSYEQYF. The full variable domain, completed using reference TRBV19 and TRBJ2-7, is DGGITQSPKYLFRKEGQNVTLSCEQNLNHDAMYWYRQDPGQGLRLIYYSQIVNDFQKGDIAEGYSVSREKKESFPLTVTSAQKNPTAFYLCASSLSRGLYPGGSYEQYFGPGTRLTVT.

This rearrangement joins TRBV6-1 to TRBJ1-5; the D is unclear. V gave up 4 bases and J gave up 0 bases, with 4 bases separating them. The germline V gene encodes CDR1 MNHNS and CDR2 SASEGT. The CDR3 spans 13 residues. The DNA for the CDR3 is TGTGCCAGCAGTGGCGGTAGCAATCAGCCCCAGCATTTT. This translates into CASSGGSNQPQHF.

The J gene is TRBJ2-2, the V gene TRBV28, with 10 bases that match TRBD2. The J segment lost 4 bases and the V segment lost 3 bases, leaving 8 bases of the junction unmatched. CDR1 is MDHEN and CDR2 is SYDVKM in the germline V gene. CDR3 length: 17 amino acids. CDR3 loop: CASSLPLAGAPTGELFF. The CDR3 DNA follows: TGTGCCAGCAGTTTGCCCCTAGCGGGAGCACCCACCGGGGAGCTGTTTTTT.

The J gene is TRBJ1-1, the V gene TRBV6-5, with D uncertain. V was pared by 3 bases and J by 4 bases, with 12 bases between. Germline loops: CDR1 MNHEY, CDR2 SVGAGI. This CDR3 has 14 residues. The CDR3 loop is CASSYRSGSTEAFF. CDR3 bases: TGTGCCAGCAGTTATAGGTCGGGCTCCACTGAAGCTTTCTTT.

The chain uses TRBV28 and TRBJ1-1; D is perhaps TRBD1 (5 bases). The CDR3 consists of 14 residues. The V gene's germline CDR1 is MDHEN and CDR2 SYDVKM. The V and J ends lost 6 bases and 0 bases respectively, with 11 bases between them. The CDR3 protein is CASRRDGLNTEAFF. CDR3 coding DNA: TGTGCCAGCAGAAGGGACGGCCTGAACACTGAAGCTTTCTTT. Full variable domain (outside the CDR3, taken from reference TRBV28 and TRBJ1-1): DVKVTQSSRYLVKRTGEKVFLECVQDMDHENMFWYRQDPGLGLRLIYFSYDVKMKEKGDIPEGYSVSREKKERFSLILESASTNQTSMYLCASRRDGLNTEAFFGQGTRLTVV.

This clone was observed a few times. CDR3 DNA: TGCGCCAGCAGCCGGGACAGCCTAGTTGACTACACCTTC. As protein: CASSRDSLVDYTF. This chain joins TRBV5-1 and TRBJ1-2; TRBD1 agrees at 7 bases. This CDR3 is built from 13 residues. CDR1 SGHRS and CDR2 YFSETQ come from the germline V gene. V dropped 4 bases and J dropped 10; count of bases not matched to a gene: 10.

The V and J genes are TRBV19 and TRBJ1-1; D is ambiguous. CDR1 and CDR2 (germline): LNHDA, SQIVND (reference sequence). Trimming cost V 5 bases and J 1 base, with 14 bases left between them. The CDR3 totals 15 residues. CDR3 sequence reads: CASSSFGGGNTEAFF. CDR3 DNA sequence: TGTGCCAGTAGTTCATTTGGAGGAGGGAACACTGAAGCTTTCTTT.

CDR3 residues: CASTTMVIQNTGELFF. The CDR3 nucleotides are TGTGCCAGCACCACTATGGTCATCCAGAACACCGGGGAGCTGTTTTTT. The V call is TRBV27, the J call TRBJ2-2; D call uncertain. From germline, CDR1 is MNHEY and CDR2 SMNVEV (reference sequence). CDR3 length: 16 residues. The V and J ends lost 7 bases and 1 base respectively, with 16 bases between them.